The 8 T cell receptor beta chains below come from one sample, sequenced in a study of OX40 agonist ivuxolimab in advanced cancers. Sequenced by immunoSEQ multiplex PCR; TCRdb stores in-frame clones only, minus some. This table holds about 95,000 clones, approximately 92% found once. The sequences come from CD4+ or CD8+ T cells sorted from blood, collected in a trial of the OX40 agonist ivuxolimab. These receptors were taken from an adult with an advanced solid tumor such as melanoma, head and neck, liver or kidney cancer.

The genes are TRBV5-1 and TRBJ2-7; D gene unclear. V dropped 2 bases and J dropped 6 bases, with 15 bases sitting between them. CDR3 length: 14 amino acids. Germline CDR1 reads SGHRS; CDR2 reads YFSETQ. CDR3 sequence: CASSLRRNPVEQYF. DNA for the CDR3: TGCGCCAGCAGCTTACGACGAAACCCAGTCGAGCAGTACTTC.

The gene calls are TRBV29-1 and TRBJ2-3; D gene uncertain. Germline loops: CDR1 SQVTM, CDR2 ANQGSEA. V gave up 6 bases and J gave up 1 base, with 23 bases separating them. The CDR3 contains 17 residues. CDR3 sequence (DNA): TGCAGCGTACGAGGTGCAAACAAGGGTCTGGGCACAGATACGCAGTATTTT. This codes for CSVRGANKGLGTDTQYF.

The chain combines TRBV6-1 with TRBJ2-7; D possibly corresponds to TRBD1 (6 bases). V was pared by 6 bases and J by 3 bases, with 12 bases between. Germline V gene lookup returns CDR1 MNHNS and CDR2 SASEGT. The CDR3 totals 13 residues. The CDR3 reads CASSRTADYEQYF. CDR3 sequence (DNA): TGTGCCAGCAGCAGGACAGCTGACTACGAGCAGTACTTC.

This chain joins TRBV29-1 and TRBJ2-5, with no clear D. Judging by the DNA end, TRBJ2-7 fits better; the J call may be wrong. Germline lookup yields CDR1 SQVTM and CDR2 ANQGSEA. The CDR3 consists of 11 residues. CDR3 loop: CSVSSTYEQYF. In DNA, the CDR3 is TGCAGCGTCAGCAGTACCTACGAGCAGTACTTC.

This clone was detected once. The rearrangement uses TRBV4-2 and TRBJ1-1; D is uncertain. Germline V gene sequence: CDR1 LGHNA, CDR2 YNFKEQ. The length of the CDR3 is 15 residues. V lost 1 base and J lost 1, with 10 bases in between. In DNA form, the CDR3 reads TGTGCCAGCAGCCAAGCCCGGAGCCAGAACACTGAAGCTTTCTTT. Translation gives CASSQARSQNTEAFF.

The chain combines TRBV27 with TRBJ1-1, with 7 bases aligning to TRBD1. Germline V gives CDR1 MNHEY, CDR2 SMNVEV (reference sequence). The CDR3 totals 16 residues. V was pared by 0 bases and J by 3 bases, with 7 bases of the junction left unmatched. In DNA form, the CDR3 reads TGTGCCAGCAGTTTATCGGCCAGGGGGAGGGACACTGAAGCTTTCTTT. The encoded protein is CASSLSARGRDTEAFF.

The chain links TRBV7-9 to TRBJ2-1, with 8 bases lining up with TRBD1. Trimming removed 10 bases from V and 5 bases from J; junction bases left unmatched: 10. The CDR3 is 14 residues long. From germline, CDR1 is SEHNR and CDR2 FQNEAQ (reference sequence). The CDR3 coding sequence is TGTGCCACCACCAGAAAGGACAGGGACAATGAGCAGTTCTTC. Its translation: CATTRKDRDNEQFF. The full variable domain, with the rest looked up from reference TRBV7-9 and TRBJ2-1, is DTGVSQNPRHKITKRGQNVTFRCDPISEHNRLYWYRQTLGQGPEFLTYFQNEAQLEKSRLLSDRFSAERPKGSFSTLEIQRTEQGDSAMYLCATTRKDRDNEQFFGPGTRLTVL.

CDR3 sequence: CASSLGLDNEQFF. The CDR3, as DNA: TGCGCCAGCAGCTTGGGGCTCGACAATGAGCAGTTCTTC. The chain uses TRBV5-1 and TRBJ2-1; D not resolved. The CDR3 contains 13 residues. Germline V gene data show CDR1 as SGHRS and CDR2 as YFSETQ. Trimming pared 0 bases from V and 5 bases from J, leaving 6 bases between.